These 27 T cell receptor beta chains originate from one sample sequenced in a study of T cell responses to AZD1222 COVID-19 vaccine. This table comes from immunoSEQ multiplex PCR, and its TCRdb copy is limited to in-frame clones, with some not included. Of 80,000 or so clones in the sample, 70% to 80% are singletons; the top ten hold 27%. The specimen was peripheral blood, collected 28 days after the second dose of the MenACWY control vaccine. All receptors come from an adult who received the MenACWY meningococcal vaccine as a control.

The chain employs TRBV10-2 and TRBJ2-1, with 8 bases that match TRBD1. V trimming: 7 bases; J trimming: 1 base; junction bases outside the gene matches: 6. In germline, CDR1 is WSHSY, CDR2 SAAADI. This CDR3 contains 15 residues. DNA for the CDR3: TGCGCCAGCACCCAAGACAGGGGATCCTACAATGAGCAGTTCTTC. Residues: CASTQDRGSYNEQFF.

The genes are TRBV7-2 and TRBJ2-5; perhaps TRBD1 as D (5 bases). The CDR3 is 15 residues long. CDR1 is SGHTA, CDR2 FQGNSA, per germline. V lost 1 base and J 3 bases, leaving 12 bases between the germline ends. CDR3 sequence reads: CASSLGLDSKETQYF. The CDR3 DNA reads TGTGCCAGCAGCTTAGGGCTTGACAGCAAAGAGACCCAGTACTTC. Looking up the rest from reference TRBV7-2 and TRBJ2-5 gives the full variable domain: GAGVSQSPSNKVTEKGKDVELRCDPISGHTALYWYRQSLGQGLEFLIYFQGNSAPDKSGLPSDRFSAERTGGSVSTLTIQRTQQEDSAVYLCASSLGLDSKETQYFGPGTRLLVL.

A single count supports this clone. This chain joins TRBV11-2 and TRBJ2-1; 7 positions match TRBD2. In germline, CDR1 is SGHAT, CDR2 FQNNGV. The CDR3 has 16 residues. With V trimmed by 6 bases and J by 3 bases, 11 bases remained unmatched. The CDR3: CASRPARREFYNEQFF. In DNA, the CDR3 is TGTGCCAGCAGACCAGCCCGGCGGGAGTTCTACAATGAGCAGTTCTTC.

This clone was found once. V gene TRBV7-6 combines with J gene TRBJ2-1; D is unresolved. Germline lookup yields CDR1 SGHVS and CDR2 FNYEAQ. V was pared by 4 bases and J by 0 bases, with 10 bases between. This CDR3 is built from 15 residues. CDR3 sequence (DNA): TGTGCCAGCAGCTCCGACACGGGCTCCTACAATGAGCAGTTCTTC. Translated, it gives CASSSDTGSYNEQFF.

The chain joins TRBV5-1 to TRBJ2-5; 11 nucleotides line up with TRBD2. The CDR3 spans 16 residues. The germline V gene has CDR1 SGHRS and CDR2 YFSETQ. With 4 bases clipped from V and 1 base from J, the junction kept 6 bases outside the gene matches. CDR3 sequence (DNA): TGCGCCAGCAGCCGCACTAGCGGGAGTGTCCAAGAGACCCAGTACTTC. This sequence encodes CASSRTSGSVQETQYF.

J is TRBJ1-2 and V is TRBV12-3 or TRBV12-4, with TRBD1 matching 7 bases. Trimming at V came to 3 bases and at J to 4 bases, leaving 2 bases not matched to a gene. The CDR3 extends over 13 amino acids. The CDR3: CASSLEGAYGYTF. CDR3 nucleotides: TGTGCCAGCAGTTTGGAGGGGGCCTATGGCTACACCTTC.

The rearrangement joins TRBV4-1 to TRBJ1-4; 7 nucleotides agree with TRBD1. This CDR3 region has 15 residues. Trimming cost V 2 bases and J 8 bases; bases outside gene matches: 8. Germline CDR1 MGHRA, CDR2 YSYEKL. The CDR3 DNA is TGCGCCAGCAGCCAAATGGAGGGGGCGCGAGAAAAACTGTTTTTT. Residues: CASSQMEGAREKLFF.

The chain couples TRBV28 to TRBJ1-5, with a weak D call TRBD1 (6 bases). Trimming stripped 10 bases from V and 7 bases from J, with 14 bases between. The CDR3 runs to 12 residues. Germline V gene sequence: CDR1 MDHEN, CDR2 SYDVKM. CDR3 DNA sequence: TGTGCCACCCAGACAGGAGAGCAGCCCCAGCATTTT. As protein: CATQTGEQPQHF.

V is TRBV28 and J is TRBJ1-4, with 7 bases lining up with TRBD1. The CDR3 sequence is 13 residues long. Germline V gene lookup returns CDR1 MDHEN and CDR2 SYDVKM. The V gene end was trimmed by 6 bases and the J gene end by 7 bases; junction bases not matched to a gene: 5. The CDR3 DNA is TGTGCCAGCAGGTACGGACAGGCTGAAAAACTGTTTTTT. Its translation is CASRYGQAEKLFF. The full variable domain, with the rest looked up from reference TRBV28 and TRBJ1-4, is DVKVTQSSRYLVKRTGEKVFLECVQDMDHENMFWYRQDPGLGLRLIYFSYDVKMKEKGDIPEGYSVSREKKERFSLILESASTNQTSMYLCASRYGQAEKLFFGSGTQLSVL.

The chain recombines TRBV2 with TRBJ2-6; TRBD1 might be the D (6 bases). V gave up 5 bases and J gave up 0 bases, with 8 bases separating them. Per germline, CDR1 SNHLY and CDR2 FYNNEI. This CDR3 has 15 residues. CDR3 protein: CASSRGSSGANVLTF. The CDR3 region has the DNA TGTGCCAGCAGTAGGGGGAGCTCTGGGGCCAACGTCCTGACTTTC.

This clone was counted a few times. V and J are TRBV18 and TRBJ2-7, with D perhaps matching TRBD2 (6 bases). There are 15 residues in the CDR3. The V gene lost 5 bases and the J gene lost 3 bases, with 17 bases spanning the gap. CDR1 is KGHSH, CDR2 LQKENI, per germline. CDR3 sequence reads: CASSASGGRIYEQYF. The CDR3 region has the DNA TGTGCCAGCTCAGCATCCGGGGGAAGGATCTACGAGCAGTACTTC.

This clone has a single count. The chain combines TRBV7-8 with TRBJ1-2; D perhaps matches TRBD1 (5 bases). Looked up from germline, CDR1 is SGHVS and CDR2 is FQNEAQ. V was shortened by 1 base and J by 7 bases, with 16 bases between the two germline ends. The CDR3 consists of 15 residues. Here the CDR3 reads CASSLGAGTRVGYTF. The CDR3 nucleotides read TGTGCCAGCAGCTTAGGAGCTGGGACCCGGGTTGGCTACACCTTC.

This clone was counted once. The genes are TRBV10-3 and TRBJ2-5; tentative D call: TRBD1 (6 bases). The germline V gene has CDR1 ENHRY and CDR2 SYGVKD. The CDR3 extends over 13 amino acids. V gave up 4 bases and J gave up 2 bases, with 8 bases separating them. The CDR3: CAISADRQETQYF. CDR3 DNA sequence: TGTGCCATCAGTGCGGACAGACAAGAGACCCAGTACTTC.

The V call is TRBV29-1, the J call TRBJ1-1; D gene uncertain. CDR1 and CDR2 from the germline V gene are SQVTM and ANQGSEA. V was pared by 4 bases and J by 4 bases, with 10 bases between. This CDR3 has 12 residues. The CDR3 DNA follows: TGCAGCGTTGGCATGCGGGGCACTGAAGCTTTCTTT. Protein sequence: CSVGMRGTEAFF. Full variable domain (missing parts from reference TRBV29-1 and TRBJ1-1): SAVISQKPSRDICQRGTSLTIQCQVDSQVTMMFWYRQQPGQSLTLIATANQGSEATYESGFVIDKFPISRPNLTFSTLTVSNMSPEDSSIYLCSVGMRGTEAFFGQGTRLTVV.

The chain employs TRBV4-2 and TRBJ1-2; no clear D. V lost 0 bases to trimming and J lost 3 bases, with 8 bases between them. The CDR3 extends over 14 amino acids. Germline V gives CDR1 LGHNA, CDR2 YNFKEQ. Written as DNA, the CDR3 is TGTGCCAGCAGCCAAGATAGATGGGACTATGGCTACACCTTC. It codes for CASSQDRWDYGYTF.

V is TRBV3-1 (or the pseudogene TRBV3-2) and J is TRBJ2-7; D unclear. The length of the CDR3 is 14 residues. Germline V lookup: CDR1 LGHDT, CDR2 YNNKEL (reference sequence). Between the trimmed V and J ends, which lost 3 bases and 2 bases, there was a span of 11 bases. CDR3 residues: CASSQQNKAYEQYF. CDR3 in DNA: TGTGCCAGCAGCCAGCAAAACAAAGCCTACGAGCAGTACTTC.

The chain couples TRBV27 to TRBJ1-1; TRBD1 might be the D (5 bases). V lost 4 bases, J lost 4 bases, and 13 bases lay in between. The CDR3 loop spans 14 amino acids. Germline lookup yields CDR1 MNHEY and CDR2 SMNVEV (reference sequence). CDR3 DNA: TGTGCCAGCAGTTCCCGGGGGACGATCACTGAAGCTTTCTTT. Translated: CASSSRGTITEAFF.

The chain recombines TRBV5-1 with TRBJ1-3; 9 nucleotides match TRBD1. In germline, CDR1 is SGHRS, CDR2 YFSETQ. The CDR3 has 17 amino acids. Unmatched junction bases numbered 6, after V lost 0 bases and J lost 2 bases. Written as DNA, the CDR3 is TGCGCCAGCAGCTTGGCCGGGGGACAGGGTGCTGGAAACACCATATATTTT. Translating gives CASSLAGGQGAGNTIYF.

The chain combines TRBV4-3 with TRBJ2-7; D gene uncertain. Looked up from germline, CDR1 is LGHNA and CDR2 is YSLEER. V lost 0 bases and J lost 0, with 6 bases in between. This CDR3 comprises 14 residues. CDR3 DNA sequence: TGCGCCAGCAGCCAAGAAAGAGGCTCCTACGAGCAGTACTTC. This encodes CASSQERGSYEQYF.

Only a few counts were recorded for this clone. The chain couples TRBV5-6 to TRBJ2-7; 9 bases match TRBD1. The CDR3 extends over 15 amino acids. Germline CDR1 SGHDT, CDR2 YYEEEE. Germline trimming cut 0 bases from V and 1 base from J; bases unmatched to any gene: 2. The CDR3 reads CASSLGGQGSYEQYF. In DNA, the CDR3 is TGTGCCAGCAGCTTGGGGGGACAGGGATCCTACGAGCAGTACTTC.

The CDR3 DNA sequence: TGCGCCAGCGGGAAAGCAAGGGGCACTGAAGCTTTCTTT. It specifies CASGKARGTEAFF. J is TRBJ1-1 and V is TRBV4-3; tentative D call: TRBD1 (5 bases). CDR3 length: 13 amino acids. Germline V gene data show CDR1 as LGHNA and CDR2 as YSLEER. V was shortened by 8 bases and J by 4 bases, with 14 bases between the two germline ends.

The V and J genes are TRBV5-1 and TRBJ2-7; 9 bases are a match to TRBD1. The germline CDR1 and CDR2 sequences are SGHRS and YFSETQ. CDR3 length equals 14 residues. J gave up 5 bases and V 3 bases, and 6 bases lay outside the gene matches. The CDR3 sequence: CASSSGQGKHEQYF. The CDR3, as DNA: TGCGCCAGCAGCTCTGGACAGGGGAAGCACGAGCAGTACTTC.

CDR3 coding DNA: TGTGCCAGCAGACCCGCTACCGGGGAGCTGTTTTTT. It translates to CASRPATGELFF. The J gene is TRBJ2-2, the V gene TRBV12-3 or TRBV12-4; D uncertain. The germline V and J ends were trimmed by 6 bases and 5 bases, with 7 bases remaining between them. There are 12 residues in the CDR3.

The chain uses TRBV5-6 and TRBJ2-6; D is perhaps TRBD2 (5 bases). Germline V gives CDR1 SGHDT, CDR2 YYEEEE. The germline V and J ends were trimmed by 0 bases and 1 base, with 8 bases remaining between them. This CDR3 contains 16 residues. This CDR3 is CASSLEPGSGANVLTF. For the CDR3, the DNA is TGTGCCAGCAGCTTGGAACCGGGGTCTGGGGCCAACGTCCTGACTTTC.

The chain joins TRBV6-6 to TRBJ2-2; no clear D gene. This CDR3 has 14 residues. V lost 5 bases and J 5 bases, leaving 12 bases between the germline ends. CDR1 and CDR2 (germline): MNHNY, SVGAGI (reference sequence). CDR3 DNA sequence: TGTGCCAGCAGTCAACGAGGTGTTACCGGGGAGCTGTTTTTT. Its translation: CASSQRGVTGELFF.

The chain carries TRBV5-8 and TRBJ2-3; D remains unclear. The V and J ends lost 0 bases and 0 bases respectively, with 5 bases between them. Germline CDR1 is SGHTS and CDR2 is YDEGEE. This CDR3 comprises 14 residues. CDR3 region: CASSLGLSTDTQYF. CDR3 coding DNA: TGTGCCAGCAGCTTGGGACTTAGCACAGATACGCAGTATTTT.

This chain joins TRBV6-5 and TRBJ1-2; 10 nucleotides line up with TRBD1. Germline CDR1 reads MNHEY; CDR2 reads SVGAGI. The CDR3 runs to 14 residues. V lost 9 bases to trimming and J lost 3 bases; unmatched junction nucleotides: 7. CDR3 residues: CASRAGQGYYGYTF. CDR3 nucleotides: TGTGCCAGTAGAGCGGGACAGGGGTACTATGGCTACACCTTC.